This passage covers 17 T cell receptor beta chains from one sample sequenced in a study of CD8 T cells in ankylosing spondylitis. One entry per CDR3 protein, called by TCRdb with MiXCR from the 5' RACE reads. The sample has 750,000 to 850,000 distinct CDR3 sequences, 12% seen once; the top ten hold approximately 0.51%. Study results and limitations: What appeared characteristic of ankylosing spondylitis blood was a TCR beta motif of 7 or 8 highly homologous variants.

Antigens for these TCRs are unknown. The sample was blood, either unsorted or a sorted T cell fraction (not recorded which). The source is a male donor with ankylosing spondylitis.

Only a few counts were recorded for this clonotype. V gene TRBV5-6 combines with J gene TRBJ1-3; D is perhaps TRBD1 (6 bases). Trimming took 4 bases from V and 0 from J, leaving 14 bases between them. CDR3 length: 16 residues. Germline CDR1 reads SGHDT; CDR2 reads YYEEEE. The CDR3: CASSLGGDPSGNTIYF. As DNA, the CDR3 is TGTGCCAGCAGCCTAGGGGGGGACCCCTCTGGAAACACCATATATTTT.

This clonotype came up a few times. The rearrangement uses TRBV20-1 and TRBJ2-1, with TRBD2 matching over 8 bases. Germline loops: CDR1 DFQATT, CDR2 SNEGSKA (reference sequence). The CDR3 runs 14 residues. As DNA, the CDR3 is TGCAGGGTTACTAGCGGATTCAGGCACAATGAGCAGTTCTTC. This codes for CRVTSGFRHNEQFF.

This clonotype showed up many times. In DNA, the CDR3 is TGTGCCAGCAGCCGACAGGGGAGGACAGATACGCAGTATTTT. This codes for CASSRQGRTDTQYF. The gene calls are TRBV7-3 and TRBJ2-3; 8 bases are shared with TRBD1. CDR3 length: 14 amino acids. From germline, CDR1 is SGHTA and CDR2 FQGTGA. Germline trimming cut 5 bases from V and 3 bases from J; bases unmatched to any gene: 4.

The chain has TRBV10-3 and TRBJ1-5; TRBD1 aligns across 7 bases. With V trimmed by 4 bases and J by 4 bases, 10 bases remained unmatched. CDR1 is ENHRY, CDR2 SYGVKD, per germline. This CDR3 spans 16 amino acids. In DNA form, the CDR3 reads TGTGCCATCAGTGGGGCTTCTGGGACAGCTAATCAGCCCCAGCATTTT. Translated, it gives CAISGASGTANQPQHF.

This clonotype has at least ten counts. The chain has TRBV29-1 and TRBJ2-1, with 8 bases that match TRBD2. Germline V CDR1 and CDR2: SQVTM, ANQGSEA. Trimming removed 3 bases from V and 15 bases from J; junction bases left unmatched: 13. The CDR3 runs 13 residues. The chain's CDR3 is CSVDIVGGAKGFF. CDR3 nucleotides: TGCAGCGTTGATATCGTCGGGGGGGCGAAGGGGTTCTTC.

This clonotype was recorded at least ten times. The J gene is TRBJ2-1, the V gene TRBV20-1, with a tentative D call TRBD1 (6 bases). The V gene's germline CDR1 is DFQATT and CDR2 SNEGSKA (reference sequence). The V end was cut by 3 bases, the J end by 0 bases, with 15 bases between. This CDR3 comprises 16 residues. CDR3 sequence: CSARPRDTSSYNEQFF. In nucleotides, the CDR3 is TGCAGTGCTAGGCCCCGGGACACTAGCTCCTACAATGAGCAGTTCTTC.

CDR3 DNA: TGTGCCAGCAGCTTGTACCCGGCAGGGTCCCAAACCGGGGGGGGCTACACCTTC. Encoded protein: CASSLYPAGSQTGGGYTF. The rearrangement links TRBV5-5 to TRBJ1-2; perhaps TRBD1 as D (5 bases). The CDR3 runs 18 residues. Trimming cost V 1 base and J 8 bases, with 27 bases left between them. Germline V gene data show CDR1 as SGHKS and CDR2 as YYEKEE (reference sequence).

This chain links TRBV5-4 with TRBJ2-3; TRBD2 matches at 7 bases. V lost 0 bases, J lost 4 bases, and 8 bases stayed unmatched. Germline V gene sequence: CDR1 SGHNT, CDR2 YYREEE (reference sequence). This CDR3 contains 16 residues. CDR3 sequence: CASSLGGRYGSDTQYF. The CDR3 coding sequence is TGTGCCAGCAGCTTGGGCGGGAGATACGGCTCAGATACGCAGTATTTT.

This clonotype was observed a few times. The genes are TRBV25-1 and TRBJ1-5; D is unclear. Trimming took off 1 base at V and 3 bases at J, with 1 base between the two ends. The CDR3 length is 12 residues. From germline, CDR1 is MGHDK and CDR2 SYGVNS. CDR3 nucleotide sequence: TGTGCCAGCAGTGAATCCAATCAGCCCCAGCATTTT. It encodes CASSESNQPQHF.

The CDR3 DNA reads as TGTGCCAGCAGCTGGCTATCTGGGGCAGATACGCAGTATTTT. Translating gives CASSWLSGADTQYF. The rearrangement uses TRBV28 and TRBJ2-3; D call uncertain. V was cut by 6 bases and J by 4 bases, with 14 bases left in between. CDR3 length: 14 amino acids. CDR1 and CDR2 from the germline V gene are MDHEN and SYDVKM. Based on the CDR3 plus reference TRBV28 and TRBJ2-3, the full variable domain is DVKVTQSSRYLVKRTGEKVFLECVQDMDHENMFWYRQDPGLGLRLIYFSYDVKMKEKGDIPEGYSVSREKKERFSLILESASTNQTSMYLCASSWLSGADTQYFGPGTRLTVL.

The chain links TRBV7-9 to TRBJ2-7; D remains ambiguous. The CDR3 length is 16 residues. Germline lookup yields CDR1 SEHNR and CDR2 FQNEAQ (reference sequence). V shed 1 base and J shed 3 bases, with 16 bases lying between them. CDR3 loop: CASSLVYSPASYEQYF. The CDR3 DNA follows: TGTGCCAGCAGCTTAGTATACAGCCCAGCGAGCTACGAGCAGTACTTC. Full variable domain (remainder filled in from reference TRBV7-9 and TRBJ2-7): DTGVSQNPRHKITKRGQNVTFRCDPISEHNRLYWYRQTLGQGPEFLTYFQNEAQLEKSRLLSDRFSAERPKGSFSTLEIQRTEQGDSAMYLCASSLVYSPASYEQYFGPGTRLTVT.

This clonotype was recorded a few times. The chain recombines TRBV6-1 with TRBJ2-5, with D possibly being TRBD1 (5 bases). The CDR3 extends over 15 amino acids. V was cut by 3 bases and J by 3 bases, with 14 bases left in between. Germline V gene data show CDR1 as MNHNS and CDR2 as SASEGT. The CDR3 coding sequence is TGTGCCAGCAGTGAGGGGCAGGCAAGAGAAGAGACCCAGTACTTC. It translates to CASSEGQAREETQYF.

In its sample, this clonotype was seen a few times. The chain couples TRBV20-1 to TRBJ1-2; 10 positions match TRBD1. Germline V CDR1 and CDR2: DFQATT, SNEGSKA (reference sequence). This CDR3 spans 13 amino acids. Unmatched junction bases numbered 4, after V lost 1 base and J lost 8 bases. CDR3 protein: CSARVWDRGGYTF. CDR3 DNA sequence: TGCAGTGCTAGAGTATGGGACAGGGGCGGCTACACCTTC.

The chain employs TRBV6-2 or TRBV6-3 and TRBJ2-6; 8 bases fit TRBD2. CDR3 length: 20 residues. CDR1 is MNHEY and CDR2 is SVGEGT in the germline V gene. The V segment lost 7 bases and the J segment 2 bases; nucleotides outside the gene matches: 19. In nucleotides, the CDR3 is TGTGCCAGCACCGACGGCGGGGGGAAAGGCAACGCGGCTGGGGCCAACGTCCTGACTTTC. Residues: CASTDGGGKGNAAGANVLTF.

This sequence joins TRBV18 and TRBJ1-2; D might be TRBD1 (6 bases). The length of the CDR3 is 14 residues. V lost 2 bases, J lost 4 bases, and 11 bases lay in between. Germline V gives CDR1 KGHSH, CDR2 LQKENI. The chain's CDR3 is CASSPRDILYGYTF. Here the CDR3 DNA reads TGTGCCAGCTCACCAAGGGACATCCTCTATGGCTACACCTTC.

V is TRBV29-1 and J is TRBJ1-5, with 8 bases that match TRBD1. This CDR3 comprises 14 residues. Trimming cost V 6 bases and J 3 bases; bases outside gene matches: 7. Germline CDR1 reads SQVTM; CDR2 reads ANQGSEA. The CDR3 spells CSVRTGGNNQPQHF. CDR3 sequence (DNA): TGCAGCGTCCGCACAGGGGGGAACAATCAGCCCCAGCATTTT.

The chain links TRBV2 to TRBJ2-6; possibly TRBD2 for D (6 bases). Trimming took 0 bases from V and 3 from J, leaving 12 bases between them. CDR3 length: 17 residues. Germline CDR1 reads SNHLY; CDR2 reads FYNNEI. In nucleotides, the CDR3 is TGTGCCAGCAGTGAAGCTTCCGGGGGAGGTGGGGCCAACGTCCTGACTTTC. It translates to CASSEASGGGGANVLTF.